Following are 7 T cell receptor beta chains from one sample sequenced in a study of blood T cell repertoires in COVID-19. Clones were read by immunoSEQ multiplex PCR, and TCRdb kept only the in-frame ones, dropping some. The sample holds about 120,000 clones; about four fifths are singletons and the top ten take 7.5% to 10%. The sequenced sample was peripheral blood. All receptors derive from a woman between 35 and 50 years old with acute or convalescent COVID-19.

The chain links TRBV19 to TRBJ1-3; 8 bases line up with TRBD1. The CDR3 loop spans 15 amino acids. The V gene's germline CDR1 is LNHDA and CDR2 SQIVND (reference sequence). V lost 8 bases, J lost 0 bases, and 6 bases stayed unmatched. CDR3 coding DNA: TGTGCCAGTTCACAGGGGGATTCCTCTGGAAACACCATATATTTT. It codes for CASSQGDSSGNTIYF.

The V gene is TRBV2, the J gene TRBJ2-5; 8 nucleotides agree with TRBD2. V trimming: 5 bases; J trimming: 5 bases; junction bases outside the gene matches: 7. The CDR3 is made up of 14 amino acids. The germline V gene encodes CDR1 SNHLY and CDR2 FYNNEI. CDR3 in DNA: TGTGCCAGCAGTCCGGGACTAGTCTTTGAGACCCAGTACTTC. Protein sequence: CASSPGLVFETQYF.

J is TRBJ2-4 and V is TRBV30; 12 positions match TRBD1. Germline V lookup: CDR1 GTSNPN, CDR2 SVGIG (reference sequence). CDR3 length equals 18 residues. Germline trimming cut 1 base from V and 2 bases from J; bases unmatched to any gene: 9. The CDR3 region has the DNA TGTGCCTGGAGTGGTGGGACAGGGGGCGCGGAGACCAAAAACATTCAGTACTTC. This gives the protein CAWSGGTGGAETKNIQYF.

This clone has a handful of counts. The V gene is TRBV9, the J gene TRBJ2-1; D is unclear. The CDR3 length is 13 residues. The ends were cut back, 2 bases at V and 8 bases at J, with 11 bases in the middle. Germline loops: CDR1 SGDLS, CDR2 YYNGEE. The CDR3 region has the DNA TGTGCCAGCAGCGTTGCCATCGGTTATGAGCAGTTCTTC. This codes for CASSVAIGYEQFF.

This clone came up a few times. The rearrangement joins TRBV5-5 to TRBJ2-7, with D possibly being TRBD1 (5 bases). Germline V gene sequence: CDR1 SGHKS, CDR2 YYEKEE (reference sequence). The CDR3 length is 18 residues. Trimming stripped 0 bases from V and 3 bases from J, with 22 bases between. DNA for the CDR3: TGTGCCAGCAGCTTGGACCCCCCAACTCGGACAAAAATCTACGAGCAGTACTTC. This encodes CASSLDPPTRTKIYEQYF.

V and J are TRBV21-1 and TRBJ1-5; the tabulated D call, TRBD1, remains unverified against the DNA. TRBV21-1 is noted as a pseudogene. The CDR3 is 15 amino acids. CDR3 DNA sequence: TGTGCCAGCAGCAGGCGAGACAGGGGCGATCAGCCCCAGCATTTT. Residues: CASSRRDRGDQPQHF.

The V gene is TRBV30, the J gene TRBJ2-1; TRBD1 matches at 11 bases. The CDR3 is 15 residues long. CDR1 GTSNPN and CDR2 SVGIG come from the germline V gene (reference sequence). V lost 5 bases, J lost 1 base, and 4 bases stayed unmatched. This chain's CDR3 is CAWGRDRGSYNEQFF. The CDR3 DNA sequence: TGTGCCTGGGGCCGGGACAGGGGGTCCTACAATGAGCAGTTCTTC.